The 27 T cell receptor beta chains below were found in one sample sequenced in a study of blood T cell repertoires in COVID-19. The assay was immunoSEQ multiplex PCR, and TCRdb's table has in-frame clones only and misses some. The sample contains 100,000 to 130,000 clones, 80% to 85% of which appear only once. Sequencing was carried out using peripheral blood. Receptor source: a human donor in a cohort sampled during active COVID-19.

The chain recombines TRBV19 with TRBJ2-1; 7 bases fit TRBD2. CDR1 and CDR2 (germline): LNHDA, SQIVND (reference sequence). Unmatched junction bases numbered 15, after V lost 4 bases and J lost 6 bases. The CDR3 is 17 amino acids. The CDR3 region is CASSNKAAGRVSNEQFF. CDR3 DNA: TGTGCCAGTAGTAACAAGGCGGCAGGGAGGGTCTCCAATGAGCAGTTCTTC. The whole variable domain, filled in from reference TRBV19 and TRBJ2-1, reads DGGITQSPKYLFRKEGQNVTLSCEQNLNHDAMYWYRQDPGQGLRLIYYSQIVNDFQKGDIAEGYSVSREKKESFPLTVTSAQKNPTAFYLCASSNKAAGRVSNEQFFGPGTRLTVL.

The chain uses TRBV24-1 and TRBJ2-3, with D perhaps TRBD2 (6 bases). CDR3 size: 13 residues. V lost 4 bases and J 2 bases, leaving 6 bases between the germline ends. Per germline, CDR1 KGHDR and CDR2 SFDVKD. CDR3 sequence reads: CATSEDYTDTQYF. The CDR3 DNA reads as TGTGCCACCAGTGAGGACTACACAGATACGCAGTATTTT.

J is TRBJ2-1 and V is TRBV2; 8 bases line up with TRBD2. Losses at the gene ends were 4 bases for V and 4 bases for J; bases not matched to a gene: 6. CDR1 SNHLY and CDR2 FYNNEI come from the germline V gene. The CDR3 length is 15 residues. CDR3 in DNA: TGTGCCAGCAGTGTAGGTAGCGGGATTTACAATGAGCAGTTCTTC. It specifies CASSVGSGIYNEQFF. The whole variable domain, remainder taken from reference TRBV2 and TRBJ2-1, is EPEVTQTPSHQVTQMGQEVILRCVPISNHLYFYWYRQILGQKVEFLVSFYNNEISEKSEIFDDQFSVERPDGSNFTLKIRSTKLEDSAMYFCASSVGSGIYNEQFFGPGTRLTVL.

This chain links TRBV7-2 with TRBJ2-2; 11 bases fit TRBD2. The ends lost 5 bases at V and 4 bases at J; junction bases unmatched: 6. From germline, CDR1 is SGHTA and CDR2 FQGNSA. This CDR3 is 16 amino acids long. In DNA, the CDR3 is TGTGCCAGCAGCCAGGGACTAGCGGCTCGCACCGGGGAGCTGTTTTTT. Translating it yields CASSQGLAARTGELFF.

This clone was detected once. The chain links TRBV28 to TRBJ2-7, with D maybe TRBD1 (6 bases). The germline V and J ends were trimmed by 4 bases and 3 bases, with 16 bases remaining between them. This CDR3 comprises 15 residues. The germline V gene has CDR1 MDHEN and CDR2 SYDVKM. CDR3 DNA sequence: TGTGCCAGCAGTTCACAGGGAGATTTAATCTACGAGCAGTACTTC. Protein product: CASSSQGDLIYEQYF.

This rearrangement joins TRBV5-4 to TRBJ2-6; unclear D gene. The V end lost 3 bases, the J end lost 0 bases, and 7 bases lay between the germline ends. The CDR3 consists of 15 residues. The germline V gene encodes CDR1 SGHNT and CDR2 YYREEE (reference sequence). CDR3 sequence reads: CASSSPSSGANVLTF. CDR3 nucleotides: TGTGCCAGCAGCTCCCCTAGCTCTGGGGCCAACGTCCTGACTTTC.

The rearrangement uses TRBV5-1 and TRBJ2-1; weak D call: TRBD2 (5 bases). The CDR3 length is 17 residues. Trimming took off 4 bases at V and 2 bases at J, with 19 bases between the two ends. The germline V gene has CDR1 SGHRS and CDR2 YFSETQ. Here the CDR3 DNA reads TGCGCCAGCAGCCCCTCTACCAGCGGAAAAGCCTACAATGAGCAGTTCTTC. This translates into CASSPSTSGKAYNEQFF.

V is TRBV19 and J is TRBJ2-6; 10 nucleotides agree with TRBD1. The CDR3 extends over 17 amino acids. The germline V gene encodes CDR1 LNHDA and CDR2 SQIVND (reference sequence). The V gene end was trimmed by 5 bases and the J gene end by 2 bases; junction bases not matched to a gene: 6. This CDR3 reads CASSELTGGTGANVLTF. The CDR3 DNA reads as TGTGCCAGTAGTGAACTGACAGGGGGCACTGGGGCCAACGTCCTGACTTTC.

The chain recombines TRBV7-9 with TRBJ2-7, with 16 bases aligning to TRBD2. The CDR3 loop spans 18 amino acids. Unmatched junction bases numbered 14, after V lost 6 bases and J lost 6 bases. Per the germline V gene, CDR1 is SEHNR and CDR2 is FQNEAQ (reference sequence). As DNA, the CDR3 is TGTGCCAGCAGTTTGCCTCCCGGGACTAGCGGGAGGGCCGTCGAGCAGTACTTC. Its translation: CASSLPPGTSGRAVEQYF. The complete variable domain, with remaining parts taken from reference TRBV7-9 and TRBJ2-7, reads DTGVSQNPRHKITKRGQNVTFRCDPISEHNRLYWYRQTLGQGPEFLTYFQNEAQLEKSRLLSDRFSAERPKGSFSTLEIQRTEQGDSAMYLCASSLPPGTSGRAVEQYFGPGTRLTVT.

CDR3 amino acids: CASSRTGTSATYEQYV. The CDR3 DNA is TGTGCCAGCAGCCGCACCGGGACTAGCGCAACCTACGAGCAGTACGTC. The chain recombines TRBV27 with TRBJ2-7; TRBD2 aligns across 10 bases. V was pared by 6 bases and J by 2 bases, with 10 bases of the junction left unmatched. Germline V gene sequence: CDR1 MNHEY, CDR2 SMNVEV (reference sequence). The CDR3 is made up of 16 amino acids.

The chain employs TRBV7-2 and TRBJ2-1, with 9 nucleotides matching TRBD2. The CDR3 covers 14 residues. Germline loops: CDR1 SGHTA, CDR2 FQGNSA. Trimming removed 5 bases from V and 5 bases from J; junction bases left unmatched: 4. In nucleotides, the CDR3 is TGTGCCAGCAGCCGGACTAGCGCCAACAATGAGCAGTTCTTC. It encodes CASSRTSANNEQFF.

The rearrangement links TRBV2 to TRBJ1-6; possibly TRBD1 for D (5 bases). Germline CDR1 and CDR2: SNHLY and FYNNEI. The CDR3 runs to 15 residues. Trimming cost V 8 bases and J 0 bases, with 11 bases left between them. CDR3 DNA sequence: TGTGCCAGCGTCCGGAGGGGCTCCTATAATTCACCCCTCCACTTT. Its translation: CASVRRGSYNSPLHF.

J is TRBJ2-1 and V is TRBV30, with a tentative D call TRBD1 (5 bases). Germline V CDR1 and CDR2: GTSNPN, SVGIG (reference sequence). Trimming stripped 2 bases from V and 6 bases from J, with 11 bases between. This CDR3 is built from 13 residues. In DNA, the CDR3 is TGTGCCTGGAGTACCGGACAAATCAATGAGCAGTTCTTC. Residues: CAWSTGQINEQFF.

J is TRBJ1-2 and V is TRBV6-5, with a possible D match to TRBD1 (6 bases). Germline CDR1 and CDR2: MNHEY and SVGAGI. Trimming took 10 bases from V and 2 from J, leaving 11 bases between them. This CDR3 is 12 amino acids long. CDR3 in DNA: TGTGCCACTCACAGGGTGAACTATGGCTACACCTTC. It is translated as CATHRVNYGYTF.

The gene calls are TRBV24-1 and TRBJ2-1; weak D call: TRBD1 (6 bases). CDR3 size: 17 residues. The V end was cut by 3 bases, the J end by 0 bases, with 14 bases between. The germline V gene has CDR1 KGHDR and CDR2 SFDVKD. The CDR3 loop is CATSDHRQVGSYNEQFF. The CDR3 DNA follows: TGTGCCACCAGTGATCACCGACAGGTTGGCTCCTACAATGAGCAGTTCTTC.

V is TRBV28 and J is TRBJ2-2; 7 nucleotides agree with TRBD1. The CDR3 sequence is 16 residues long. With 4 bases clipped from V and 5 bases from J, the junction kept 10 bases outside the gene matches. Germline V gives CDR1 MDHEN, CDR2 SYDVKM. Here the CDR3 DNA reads TGTGCCAGCAGTTCTACAGGGGTCACCAGAACCGGGGAGCTGTTTTTT. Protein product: CASSSTGVTRTGELFF.

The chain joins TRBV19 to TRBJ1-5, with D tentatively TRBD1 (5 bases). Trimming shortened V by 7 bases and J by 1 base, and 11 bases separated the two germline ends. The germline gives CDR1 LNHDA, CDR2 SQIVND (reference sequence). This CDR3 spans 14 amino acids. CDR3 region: CASTMGQSNQPQHF. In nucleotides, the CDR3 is TGTGCCAGTACCATGGGGCAGAGCAATCAGCCCCAGCATTTT. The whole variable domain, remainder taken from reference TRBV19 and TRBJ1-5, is DGGITQSPKYLFRKEGQNVTLSCEQNLNHDAMYWYRQDPGQGLRLIYYSQIVNDFQKGDIAEGYSVSREKKESFPLTVTSAQKNPTAFYLCASTMGQSNQPQHFGDGTRLSIL.

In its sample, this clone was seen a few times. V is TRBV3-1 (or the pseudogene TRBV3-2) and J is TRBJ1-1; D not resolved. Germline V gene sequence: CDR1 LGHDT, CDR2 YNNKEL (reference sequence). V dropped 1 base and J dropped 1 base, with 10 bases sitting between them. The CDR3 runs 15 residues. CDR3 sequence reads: CASSQGVLQNTEAFF. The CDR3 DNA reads TGTGCCAGCAGCCAAGGGGTACTACAGAACACTGAAGCTTTCTTT.

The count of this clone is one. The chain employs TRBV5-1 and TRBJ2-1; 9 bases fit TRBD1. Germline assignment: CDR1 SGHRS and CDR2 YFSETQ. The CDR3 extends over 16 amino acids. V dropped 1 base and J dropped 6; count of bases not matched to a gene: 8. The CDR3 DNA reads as TGCGCCAGCAGCTTGAGTGGGACAGGGTGGAGCAATGAGCAGTTCTTC. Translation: CASSLSGTGWSNEQFF.

The CDR3 DNA follows: TGTGCCAGTACAGATGTTGGTCGATTTATGAACACTGAAGCTTTCTTT. Encoded protein: CASTDVGRFMNTEAFF. The J gene is TRBJ1-1, the V gene TRBV19, with D unresolved. Trimming shortened V by 7 bases and J by 0 bases, and 18 bases separated the two germline ends. Germline V gives CDR1 LNHDA, CDR2 SQIVND (reference sequence). This CDR3 is built from 16 residues.

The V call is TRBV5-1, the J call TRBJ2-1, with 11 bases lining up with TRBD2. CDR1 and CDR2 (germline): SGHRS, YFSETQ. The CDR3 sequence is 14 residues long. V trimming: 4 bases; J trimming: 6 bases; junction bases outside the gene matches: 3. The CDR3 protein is CASSGGTSGNEQFF. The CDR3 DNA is TGCGCCAGCAGCGGAGGGACTAGCGGCAATGAGCAGTTCTTC.

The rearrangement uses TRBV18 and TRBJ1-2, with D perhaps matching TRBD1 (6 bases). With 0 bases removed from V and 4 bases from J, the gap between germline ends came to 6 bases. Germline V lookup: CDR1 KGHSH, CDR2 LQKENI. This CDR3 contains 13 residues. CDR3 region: CASSPPGGYGYTF. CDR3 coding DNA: TGTGCCAGCTCACCACCAGGGGGCTATGGCTACACCTTC.

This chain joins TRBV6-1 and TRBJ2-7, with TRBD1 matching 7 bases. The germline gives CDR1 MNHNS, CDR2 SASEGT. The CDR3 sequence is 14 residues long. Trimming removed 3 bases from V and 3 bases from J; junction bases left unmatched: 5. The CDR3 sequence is CASSDRDRVYEQYV. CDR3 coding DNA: TGTGCCAGCAGTGACCGCGACAGGGTCTACGAGCAGTACGTC.

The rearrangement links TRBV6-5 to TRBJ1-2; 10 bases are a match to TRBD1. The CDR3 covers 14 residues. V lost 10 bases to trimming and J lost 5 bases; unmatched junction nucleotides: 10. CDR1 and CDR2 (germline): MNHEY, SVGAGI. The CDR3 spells CATLGQGIGYGYTF. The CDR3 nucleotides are TGTGCCACACTGGGACAGGGGATCGGGTATGGCTACACCTTC.

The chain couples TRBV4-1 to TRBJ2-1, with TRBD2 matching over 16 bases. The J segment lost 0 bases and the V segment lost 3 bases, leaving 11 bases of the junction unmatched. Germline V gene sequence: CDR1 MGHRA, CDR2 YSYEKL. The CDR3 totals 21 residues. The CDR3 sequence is CASSHPGTSGRASHSYNEQFF. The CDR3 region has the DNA TGCGCCAGCAGCCATCCCGGGACTAGCGGGAGGGCCTCCCACTCCTACAATGAGCAGTTCTTC.

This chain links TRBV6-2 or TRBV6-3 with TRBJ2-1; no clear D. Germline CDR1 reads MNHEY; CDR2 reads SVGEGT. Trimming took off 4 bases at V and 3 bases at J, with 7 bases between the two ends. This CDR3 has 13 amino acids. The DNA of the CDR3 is TGTGCCAGCAGTTTCAACAGCTACAATGAGCAGTTCTTC. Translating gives CASSFNSYNEQFF.

The chain's CDR3 is CASSQPGGLAYEQYF. The CDR3 nucleotides read TGCGCCAGCAGCCAACCGGGGGGGCTAGCCTACGAGCAGTACTTC. V and J are TRBV4-1 and TRBJ2-7; the match to TRBD2 covers 8 bases. CDR3 length equals 15 residues. Germline V gives CDR1 MGHRA, CDR2 YSYEKL. The J segment lost 2 bases and the V segment lost 2 bases, leaving 5 bases of the junction unmatched.